This T cell receptor beta chain is drawn from a study of blood T cell repertoires in COVID-19. Study at large: COVID-19 samples collected from the United States, Italy and Spain covered acute and convalescent phases.

The V and J ends lost 6 bases and 8 bases, in that order; junction bases with no gene match: 7. The germline V gene has CDR1 MNHEY and CDR2 SVGEGT. This CDR3 region has 13 residues. The repertoire was sequenced with immunoSEQ multiplex PCR; TCRdb's copy has only in-frame clones and lacks some. Of about 360,000 clones in the sample, around 83% were seen once. A word on this clone: The same CDR3 arises from other DNA sequences in this sample as well.

This receptor was identified in a man younger than 40 with active or convalescent COVID-19. The chain uses TRBV6-2 or TRBV6-3 and TRBJ1-2; 9 nucleotides agree with TRBD1. Material: peripheral blood. This chain's CDR3 is CASSRDRGYGYTF. As DNA, the CDR3 is TGTGCCAGCAGCCGAGACAGGGGGTACGGCTACACCTTC.